The present T cell receptor beta chain was sequenced within a study of a mutant IDH1 vaccine in newly diagnosed glioma. About the study: Vaccines began 4-6 weeks after radiotherapy alone, or with temozolomide cycles. Of treated patients, roughly 62% were men and approximately 40% women, averaging roughly 37 years. The earlier regimen, radiotherapy, temozolomide, or both, was most often both. Study outcomes and limitations: Immune responses arising from the vaccine appeared in approximately 92% of patients.

Regarding time point: week 23, last vaccination. Topical imiquimod accompanied each vaccine dose, which consisted of 300 ug of mutant IDH1 20-mer peptide. CDR3 length: 15 amino acids. The ends were cut back, 0 bases at V and 5 bases at J, with 14 bases in the middle. Per germline, CDR1 SEHNR and CDR2 FQNEAQ (reference sequence). About this clone: Its antigen remains unknown.

Measured with immunoSEQ multiplex PCR; TCRdb has only the in-frame clones, and not every one. This table has 50,000 to 60,000 clones, 80% appearing once. The starting material was PBMCs, obtained from a glioma patient whose treatment included an IDH1 peptide vaccine. This TCR was recovered from a man aged 40-49 years with glioma. V usage is TRBV7-9 and J usage is TRBJ2-7; TRBD2 might be the D (5 bases). CDR3 in DNA: TGTGCCAGCAGCTTAGCGGGTCGGGAAGCAGACGAGCAGTACTTC. It translates to CASSLAGREADEQYF.